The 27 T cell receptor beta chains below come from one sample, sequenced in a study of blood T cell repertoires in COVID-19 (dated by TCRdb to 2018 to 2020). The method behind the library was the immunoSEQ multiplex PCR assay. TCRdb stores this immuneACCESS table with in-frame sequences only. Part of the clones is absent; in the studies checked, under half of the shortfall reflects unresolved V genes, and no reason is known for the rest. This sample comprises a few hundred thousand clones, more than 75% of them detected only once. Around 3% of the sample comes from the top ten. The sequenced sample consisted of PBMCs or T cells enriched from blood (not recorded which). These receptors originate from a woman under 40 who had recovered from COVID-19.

The CDR3 nucleotides are TGTGCCAGCTCACCACCCGGGGGGCGCCGCACAGATACGCAGTATTTT. It codes for CASSPPGGRRTDTQYF. The chain recombines TRBV18 with TRBJ2-3; maybe TRBD2 (7 bases). Germline assignment: CDR1 KGHSH and CDR2 LQKENI. The length of the CDR3 is 16 residues. With 0 bases removed from V and 1 base from J, the gap between germline ends came to 11 bases.

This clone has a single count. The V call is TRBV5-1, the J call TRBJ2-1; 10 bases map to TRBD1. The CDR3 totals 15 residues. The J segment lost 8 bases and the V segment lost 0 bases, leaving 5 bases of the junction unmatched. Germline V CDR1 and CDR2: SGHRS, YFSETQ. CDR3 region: CASSLVGQGVDEQFF. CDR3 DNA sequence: TGCGCCAGCAGCTTGGTCGGACAGGGGGTCGATGAGCAGTTCTTC.

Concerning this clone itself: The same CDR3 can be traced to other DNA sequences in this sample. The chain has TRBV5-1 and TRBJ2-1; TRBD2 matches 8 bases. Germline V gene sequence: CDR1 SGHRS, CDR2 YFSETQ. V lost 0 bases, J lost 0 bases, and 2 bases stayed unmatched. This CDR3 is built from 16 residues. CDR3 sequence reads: CASSLVAGGSYNEQFF. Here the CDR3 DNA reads TGCGCCAGCAGCTTGGTCGCGGGGGGCTCCTACAATGAGCAGTTCTTC.

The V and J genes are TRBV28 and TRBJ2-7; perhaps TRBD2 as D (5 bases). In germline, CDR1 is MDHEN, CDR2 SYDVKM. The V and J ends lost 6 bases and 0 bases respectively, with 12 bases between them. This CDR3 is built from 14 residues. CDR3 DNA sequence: TGTGCCAGCAGCAATATCGGGATCTCCTACGAGCAGTACTTC. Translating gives CASSNIGISYEQYF.

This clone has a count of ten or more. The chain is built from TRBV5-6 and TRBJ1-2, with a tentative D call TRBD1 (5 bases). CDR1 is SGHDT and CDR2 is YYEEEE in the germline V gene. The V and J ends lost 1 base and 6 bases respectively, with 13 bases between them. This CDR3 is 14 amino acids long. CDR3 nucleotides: TGTGCCAGCAGCTTGTGGGAGGGGACCGATGGCTACACCTTC. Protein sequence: CASSLWEGTDGYTF.

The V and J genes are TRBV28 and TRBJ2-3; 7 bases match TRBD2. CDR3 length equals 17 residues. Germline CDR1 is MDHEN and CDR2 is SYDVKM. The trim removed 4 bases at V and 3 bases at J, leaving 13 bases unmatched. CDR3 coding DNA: TGTGCCAGCAGTTCTGGGGGGGTTGGTGGTGATACAGATACGCAGTATTTT. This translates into CASSSGGVGGDTDTQYF.

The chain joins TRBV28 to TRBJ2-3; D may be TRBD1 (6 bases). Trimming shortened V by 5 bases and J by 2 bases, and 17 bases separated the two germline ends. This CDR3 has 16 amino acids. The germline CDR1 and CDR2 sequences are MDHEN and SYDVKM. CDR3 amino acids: CASSRTRGPDTDTQYF. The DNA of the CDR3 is TGTGCCAGCAGTCGAACCAGGGGCCCAGACACAGATACGCAGTATTTT.

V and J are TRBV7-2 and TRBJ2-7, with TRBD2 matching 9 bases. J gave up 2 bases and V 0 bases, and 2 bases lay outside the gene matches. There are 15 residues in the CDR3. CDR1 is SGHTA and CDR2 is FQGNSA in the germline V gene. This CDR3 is CASSLAVAGAYEQYF. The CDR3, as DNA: TGTGCCAGCAGCTTAGCGGTAGCGGGGGCCTACGAGCAGTACTTC.

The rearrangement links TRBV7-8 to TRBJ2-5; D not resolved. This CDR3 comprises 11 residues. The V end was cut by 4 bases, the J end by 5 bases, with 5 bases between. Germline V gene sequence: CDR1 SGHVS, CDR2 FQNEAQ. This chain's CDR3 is CASSSAETQYF. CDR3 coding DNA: TGTGCCAGCAGCTCTGCGGAGACCCAGTACTTC.

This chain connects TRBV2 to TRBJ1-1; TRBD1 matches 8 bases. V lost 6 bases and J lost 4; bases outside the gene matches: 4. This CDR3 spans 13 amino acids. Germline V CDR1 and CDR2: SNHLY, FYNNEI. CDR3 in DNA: TGTGCCAGCAGGGGGGACAGGTCCACTGAAGCTTTCTTT. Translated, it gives CASRGDRSTEAFF.

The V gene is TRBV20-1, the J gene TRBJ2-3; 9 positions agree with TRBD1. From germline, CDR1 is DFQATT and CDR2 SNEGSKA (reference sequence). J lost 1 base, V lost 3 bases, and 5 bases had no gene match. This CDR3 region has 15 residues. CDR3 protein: CSASNRGPGTDTQYF. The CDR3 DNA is TGCAGTGCTAGTAACAGGGGGCCTGGCACAGATACGCAGTATTTT.

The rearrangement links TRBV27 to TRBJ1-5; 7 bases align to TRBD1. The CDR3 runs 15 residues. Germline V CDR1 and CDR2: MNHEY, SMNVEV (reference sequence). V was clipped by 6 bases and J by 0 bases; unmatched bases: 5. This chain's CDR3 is CASRGTEHSNQPQHF. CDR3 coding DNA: TGTGCCAGCAGGGGGACAGAGCATAGCAATCAGCCCCAGCATTTT.

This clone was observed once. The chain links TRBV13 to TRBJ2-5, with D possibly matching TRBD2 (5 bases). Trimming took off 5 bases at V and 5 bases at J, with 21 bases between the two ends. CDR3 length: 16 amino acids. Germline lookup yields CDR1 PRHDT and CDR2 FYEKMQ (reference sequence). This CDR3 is CASSPSQVGRGETQYF. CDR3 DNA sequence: TGTGCCAGCAGCCCTTCGCAGGTAGGGCGCGGGGAGACCCAGTACTTC. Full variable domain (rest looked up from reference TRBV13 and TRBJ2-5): AAGVIQSPRHLIKEKRETATLKCYPIPRHDTVYWYQQGPGQDPQFLISFYEKMQSDKGSIPDRFSAQQFSDYHSELNMSSLELGDSALYFCASSPSQVGRGETQYFGPGTRLLVL.

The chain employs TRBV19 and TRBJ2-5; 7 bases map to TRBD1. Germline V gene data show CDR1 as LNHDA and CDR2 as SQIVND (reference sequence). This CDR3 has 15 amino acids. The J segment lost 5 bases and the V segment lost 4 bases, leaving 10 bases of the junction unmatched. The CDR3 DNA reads TGTGCCAGTAGTAATGCCAACAGGGGCCGGGAGACCCAGTACTTC. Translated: CASSNANRGRETQYF.

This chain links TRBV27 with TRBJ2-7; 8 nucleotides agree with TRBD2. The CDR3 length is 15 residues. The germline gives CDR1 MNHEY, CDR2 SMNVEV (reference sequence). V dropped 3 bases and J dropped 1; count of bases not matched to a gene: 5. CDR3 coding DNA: TGTGCCAGCAGTTTGGACGCGGGGGGATCCTACGAGCAGTACTTC. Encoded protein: CASSLDAGGSYEQYF.

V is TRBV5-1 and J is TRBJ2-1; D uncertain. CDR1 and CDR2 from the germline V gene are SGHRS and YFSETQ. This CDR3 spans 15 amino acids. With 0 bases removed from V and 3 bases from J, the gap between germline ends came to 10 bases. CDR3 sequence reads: CASSLAGPLYNEQFF. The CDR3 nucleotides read TGCGCCAGCAGCTTGGCTGGGCCCCTCTACAATGAGCAGTTCTTC.

The CDR3 bases are TGCGCCAGCAGCGTATCTAGCGGGGGTACCTACGAGCAGTACTTC. It codes for CASSVSSGGTYEQYF. The chain links TRBV5-1 to TRBJ2-7; 10 bases map to TRBD2. With V trimmed by 4 bases and J by 2 bases, 6 bases remained unmatched. Germline V gene lookup returns CDR1 SGHRS and CDR2 YFSETQ. The CDR3 is 15 amino acids.

The CDR3 spells CASTTSGTGAFSTDTQYF. CDR3 DNA sequence: TGCGCCAGCACCACCTCCGGGACAGGGGCCTTCAGCACAGATACGCAGTATTTT. The gene calls are TRBV10-1 and TRBJ2-3; 10 bases map to TRBD1. The CDR3 runs 18 residues. Germline CDR1 and CDR2: WNHNN and SYGVQD (reference sequence). V lost 7 bases and J lost 0; bases outside the gene matches: 13.

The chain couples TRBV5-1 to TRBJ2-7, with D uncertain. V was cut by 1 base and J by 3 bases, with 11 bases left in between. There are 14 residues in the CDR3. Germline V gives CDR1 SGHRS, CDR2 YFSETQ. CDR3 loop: CASSLLGLGYEQYF. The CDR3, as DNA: TGCGCCAGCAGCTTGCTGGGTCTAGGCTACGAGCAGTACTTC.

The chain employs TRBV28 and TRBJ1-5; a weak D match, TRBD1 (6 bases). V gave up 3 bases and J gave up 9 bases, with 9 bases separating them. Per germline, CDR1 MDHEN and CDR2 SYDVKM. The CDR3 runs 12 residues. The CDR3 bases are TGTGCCAGCAGTTTTTCAGGGGCGCCCCAGCATTTT. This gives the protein CASSFSGAPQHF.

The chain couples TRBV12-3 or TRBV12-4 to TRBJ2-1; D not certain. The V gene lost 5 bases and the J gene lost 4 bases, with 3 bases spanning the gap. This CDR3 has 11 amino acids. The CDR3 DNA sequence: TGTGCCAGCAGTCTTTACAATGAGCAGTTCTTC. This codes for CASSLYNEQFF.

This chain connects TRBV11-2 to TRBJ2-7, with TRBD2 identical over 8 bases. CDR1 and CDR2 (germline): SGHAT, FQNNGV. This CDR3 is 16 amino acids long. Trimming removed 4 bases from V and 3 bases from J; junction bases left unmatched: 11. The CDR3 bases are TGTGCCAGCAGCTCCCCGGGAGGGGGGGATTTCTACGAGCAGTACTTC. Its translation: CASSSPGGGDFYEQYF.

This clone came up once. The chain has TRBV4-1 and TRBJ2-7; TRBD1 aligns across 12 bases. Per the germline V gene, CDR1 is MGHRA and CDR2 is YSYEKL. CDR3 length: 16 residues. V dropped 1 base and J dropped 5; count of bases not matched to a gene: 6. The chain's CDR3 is CASSQGEGTGGHEQYF. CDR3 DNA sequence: TGCGCCAGCAGCCAAGGTGAGGGGACAGGGGGCCACGAGCAGTACTTC.

DNA of the CDR3: TGTGCCAGCAGCGTCCGTTCGGGACTCACCTACGAGCAGTACTTC. Translated: CASSVRSGLTYEQYF. This rearrangement joins TRBV9 to TRBJ2-7; maybe TRBD2 (6 bases). The CDR3 contains 15 residues. Trimming shortened V by 2 bases and J by 2 bases, and 14 bases separated the two germline ends. Germline CDR1 is SGDLS and CDR2 is YYNGEE.

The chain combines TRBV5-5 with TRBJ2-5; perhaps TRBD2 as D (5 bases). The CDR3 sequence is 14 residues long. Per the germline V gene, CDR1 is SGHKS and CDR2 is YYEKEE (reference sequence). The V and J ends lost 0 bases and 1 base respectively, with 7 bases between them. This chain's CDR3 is CASSLGGGQETQYF. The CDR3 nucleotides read TGTGCCAGCAGCTTGGGTGGAGGCCAAGAGACCCAGTACTTC.

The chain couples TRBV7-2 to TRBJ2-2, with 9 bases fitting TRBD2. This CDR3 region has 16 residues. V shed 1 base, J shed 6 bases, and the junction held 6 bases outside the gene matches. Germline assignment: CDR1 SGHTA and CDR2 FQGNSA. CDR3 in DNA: TGTGCCAGCAGCTTAGACATAGCGGGGGAAGCCGGGGAGCTGTTTTTT. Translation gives CASSLDIAGEAGELFF.

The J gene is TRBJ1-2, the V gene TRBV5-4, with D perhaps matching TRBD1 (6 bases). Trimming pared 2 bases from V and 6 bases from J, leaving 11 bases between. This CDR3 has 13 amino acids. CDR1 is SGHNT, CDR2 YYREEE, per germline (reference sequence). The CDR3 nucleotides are TGTGCCAGCAGCTTACAGGGTGTACATGGCTACACCTTC. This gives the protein CASSLQGVHGYTF.